This is a list of T cell receptor beta chains from one sample in a study of cytomegalovirus exposure and HLA in healthy donors. The method was immunoSEQ multiplex PCR; TCRdb's version includes in-frame clones alone and lacks a portion of them. The sample has around 180,000 clones, 77% seen once. Sequenced sample: PBMCs. Receptors were obtained from a woman between 25 and 40 years old in good health and CMV-seropositive. The CDR3 runs from the conserved cysteine through the conserved F or W. D genes are given only for firm matches. The listing skips clone size in some rows; elsewhere it reads once, few, many or a size class.

v_gene: TRBV10-3
j_gene: TRBJ2-3
abundance: .
len: 13
d_gene: .
CDR3nt: TGTGCCATCAGGGGCATTACCACAGATACGCAGTATTTT
CDR3aa: CAIRGITTDTQYF

v_gene: TRBV7-6
j_gene: TRBJ2-2
abundance: .
len: 16
d_gene: .
CDR3nt: TGTGCCAGCAGCTCGACCCCGCGGGTTAGCACCGGGGAGCTGTTTTTT
CDR3aa: CASSSTPRVSTGELFF

v_gene: TRBV1
j_gene: TRBJ1-4
abundance: .
len: 15
d_gene: .
CDR3nt: TGCACCAGCAGCCAAGATCCCGTCCGGTTCGAAAAACTGTTTTTT
CDR3aa: CTSSQDPVRFEKLFF

v_gene: TRBV5-1
j_gene: TRBJ2-1
abundance: .
len: 14
d_gene: TRBD2
CDR3nt: TGCGCCAGCAGCAGCGGGAATCTTAACAATGAGCAGTTCTTC
CDR3aa: CASSSGNLNNEQFF

v_gene: TRBV11-3
j_gene: TRBJ2-4
abundance: .
len: 13
d_gene: .
CDR3nt: TGTGCCAGCAGTGGGATCGGGGGAAACATTCAGTACTTC
CDR3aa: CASSGIGGNIQYF

v_gene: TRBV27
j_gene: TRBJ2-7
abundance: .
len: 16
d_gene: TRBD2
CDR3nt: TGTGCCAGCAAGGGACTAGCGGGAGCTTCTAGGTACGAGCAGTACTTC
CDR3aa: CASKGLAGASRYEQYF

v_gene: TRBV7-6
j_gene: TRBJ1-5
abundance: .
len: 15
d_gene: .
CDR3nt: TGTGCCAGCAGCTTAGGCGGGAACCCTAATCAGCCCCAGCATTTT
CDR3aa: CASSLGGNPNQPQHF

v_gene: TRBV6-1
j_gene: TRBJ1-5
abundance: .
len: 14
d_gene: .
CDR3nt: TGTGCCAGCAGTGTAGACAGGCGCGATCAGCCCCAGCATTTT
CDR3aa: CASSVDRRDQPQHF

v_gene: TRBV28
j_gene: TRBJ1-5
abundance: .
len: 15
d_gene: .
CDR3nt: TGTGCCAGCAGCCCTGACACCGATAGCAATCAGCCCCAGCATTTT
CDR3aa: CASSPDTDSNQPQHF

v_gene: TRBV9
j_gene: TRBJ2-1
abundance: .
len: 14
d_gene: TRBD2
CDR3nt: TGTGCCAGCAGCACTAGCGGGAGGGGCGATGAGCAGTTCTTC
CDR3aa: CASSTSGRGDEQFF

v_gene: TRBV7-7
j_gene: TRBJ2-7
abundance: .
len: 14
d_gene: .
CDR3nt: TGTGCCAGCAGCCCCTCGGAGGGTTCCTACGAGCAGTACTTC
CDR3aa: CASSPSEGSYEQYF

v_gene: TRBV6-1
j_gene: TRBJ2-3
abundance: few
len: 15
d_gene: .
CDR3nt: TGTGCCAGCAGTGAAGCAGGGACTTTCACAGATACGCAGTATTTT
CDR3aa: CASSEAGTFTDTQYF

v_gene: TRBV19
j_gene: TRBJ2-1
abundance: .
len: 15
d_gene: TRBD2
CDR3nt: TGTGCCAGTAGTATCGGGGGGGCACCGGGGACTCCTCCGTTCTTC
CDR3aa: CASSIGGAPGTPPFF

v_gene: TRBV7-9
j_gene: TRBJ2-1
abundance: .
len: 17
d_gene: TRBD1
CDR3nt: TGTGCCAGCAGCTTAGAGGGGGGACAGGGGATTTACAATGAGCAGTTCTTC
CDR3aa: CASSLEGGQGIYNEQFF

v_gene: TRBV5-4
j_gene: TRBJ1-2
abundance: .
len: 13
d_gene: .
CDR3nt: TGTGCCAGCAGCCGGGGAGTCAACTATGGCTACACCTTC
CDR3aa: CASSRGVNYGYTF

v_gene: TRBV6-6
j_gene: TRBJ1-5
abundance: .
len: 15
d_gene: .
CDR3nt: TGTGCCAGCAGGAAAGAAAGCAATAGCAATCAGCCCCAGCATTTT
CDR3aa: CASRKESNSNQPQHF

v_gene: TRBV11-2
j_gene: TRBJ2-7
abundance: .
len: 18
d_gene: TRBD2
CDR3nt: TGTGCCAGCAGCTTTCCCCGGGGAGTAGCGGGCATAACCTACGAGCAGTACTTC
CDR3aa: CASSFPRGVAGITYEQYF

v_gene: TRBV27
j_gene: TRBJ2-1
abundance: .
len: 17
d_gene: .
CDR3nt: TGTGCCAGCAGTTTAATGCAGGGAAGCTACTCCTACAATGAGCAGTTCTTC
CDR3aa: CASSLMQGSYSYNEQFF

v_gene: TRBV28
j_gene: TRBJ1-1
abundance: .
len: 12
d_gene: TRBD1
CDR3nt: TGTGCCAGCAGCCTCGGACAGGGGGAAGCTTTCTTT
CDR3aa: CASSLGQGEAFF

v_gene: TRBV4-2
j_gene: TRBJ2-7
abundance: .
len: 16
d_gene: TRBD2
CDR3nt: TGTGCCAGCAGCCAAGAAGCAGCGGGAGAGGAAGGCGAGCAGTACTTC
CDR3aa: CASSQEAAGEEGEQYF

v_gene: TRBV27
j_gene: TRBJ2-7
abundance: few
len: 14
d_gene: .
CDR3nt: TGTGCCAGCAGACCCGCGGGACAGCGCTACGAGCAGTACTTC
CDR3aa: CASRPAGQRYEQYF

v_gene: TRBV6-6
j_gene: TRBJ1-5
abundance: few
len: 16
d_gene: .
CDR3nt: TGTGCCAGCAGTTACCCGCGACAGGCTAGCAATCAGCCCCAGCATTTT
CDR3aa: CASSYPRQASNQPQHF

v_gene: TRBV10-2
j_gene: TRBJ2-7
abundance: .
len: 13
d_gene: TRBD2
CDR3nt: TGCGCCATCGGGTGGGACGGGGGGTACGAGCAGTACTTC
CDR3aa: CAIGWDGGYEQYF

v_gene: TRBV9
j_gene: TRBJ2-1
abundance: .
len: 16
d_gene: .
CDR3nt: TGTGCCAGCAGCTCCACGATCGAGAGCTCCTACAATGAGCAGTTCTTC
CDR3aa: CASSSTIESSYNEQFF

v_gene: TRBV6-5
j_gene: TRBJ2-6
abundance: once
len: 16
d_gene: .
CDR3nt: TGTGCCAGCAGTTACACCAAGACAGTTGGGGCCAACGTCCTGACTTTC
CDR3aa: CASSYTKTVGANVLTF

v_gene: TRBV6-1
j_gene: TRBJ1-4
abundance: .
len: 13
d_gene: .
CDR3nt: TGTGCCAGCAGTGCAGGGCCTGGCGAAAAACTGTTTTTT
CDR3aa: CASSAGPGEKLFF

v_gene: TRBV28
j_gene: TRBJ1-2
abundance: once
len: 12
d_gene: .
CDR3nt: TGTGCCAGCAGTTTCCGCTCCTACGGCTACACCTTC
CDR3aa: CASSFRSYGYTF

v_gene: TRBV19
j_gene: TRBJ2-2
abundance: .
len: 13
d_gene: .
CDR3nt: TGTGCCAGTAGTACCGGACAGCCCGGGGAGCTGTTTTTT
CDR3aa: CASSTGQPGELFF

v_gene: TRBV19
j_gene: TRBJ2-1
abundance: .
len: 16
d_gene: TRBD2
CDR3nt: TGTGCCAGTAGTCGACGACTAGCGGGAGGGAGAAATGAGCAGTTCTTC
CDR3aa: CASSRRLAGGRNEQFF

v_gene: TRBV11-2
j_gene: TRBJ1-5
abundance: .
len: 16
d_gene: TRBD1
CDR3nt: TGTGCCAGCAGCCTTCAGACAGGGTTGGGCAATCAGCCCCAGCATTTT
CDR3aa: CASSLQTGLGNQPQHF

v_gene: TRBV28
j_gene: TRBJ2-1
abundance: .
len: 16
d_gene: .
CDR3nt: TGTGCCAGCAGTGCGCTAGGGGGAGTAAGGGACAATGAGCAGTTCTTC
CDR3aa: CASSALGGVRDNEQFF

v_gene: TRBV5-1
j_gene: TRBJ2-2
abundance: .
len: 15
d_gene: .
CDR3nt: TGCGCCAGCAGCTTGGACACGGGAGACACCGGGGAGCTGTTTTTT
CDR3aa: CASSLDTGDTGELFF

v_gene: TRBV19
j_gene: TRBJ2-3
abundance: .
len: 15
d_gene: TRBD1
CDR3nt: TGTGCCAGTAATCCCAGACAGGGGAGGACAGATACGCAGTATTTT
CDR3aa: CASNPRQGRTDTQYF

v_gene: TRBV5-6
j_gene: TRBJ2-2
abundance: .
len: 16
d_gene: .
CDR3nt: TGTGCCAGCAGCTCCCCCCATCAGGGCATGATCGGGGAGCTGTTTTTT
CDR3aa: CASSSPHQGMIGELFF

v_gene: TRBV5-1
j_gene: TRBJ2-3
abundance: .
len: 16
d_gene: .
CDR3nt: TGCGCCAGCAGCTTGGAACTGCCAGGGCCCCCAGATACGCAGTATTTT
CDR3aa: CASSLELPGPPDTQYF

v_gene: TRBV19
j_gene: TRBJ1-4
abundance: .
len: 13
d_gene: .
CDR3nt: TGTGCCAGTAGTTCCGAGGGCGGAGAAAAACTGTTTTTT
CDR3aa: CASSSEGGEKLFF

v_gene: TRBV30
j_gene: TRBJ1-1
abundance: .
len: 13
d_gene: .
CDR3nt: TGTGCCTTGGAGGGCACGGGGGGCACTGAAGCTTTCTTT
CDR3aa: CALEGTGGTEAFF

v_gene: TRBV6-5
j_gene: TRBJ1-2
abundance: few
len: 15
d_gene: .
CDR3nt: TGTGCCAGCAGTTACAGGGGGACGGAAAACTATGGCTACACCTTC
CDR3aa: CASSYRGTENYGYTF

v_gene: TRBV19
j_gene: TRBJ2-2
abundance: .
len: 15
d_gene: .
CDR3nt: TGTGCCAGTAGTATAGCGGGGACAATGACCGGGGAGCTGTTTTTT
CDR3aa: CASSIAGTMTGELFF